The entry below describes one T cell receptor beta chain. Since the CDR3 does not end with the conserved phenylalanine or tryptophan, this likely comes from a read error. The DNA is left out, because the CDR3 cannot be placed on it with certainty; the CDR3 is given as TCRdb lists it. TCR beta VDJ and CDR3 were profiled, and genomic DNA was the template. Each CDR3 protein gets one entry after TCRdb re-called the reads with MiXCR. Of approximately 200,000 distinct CDR3 sequences in the sample, roughly half are singletons; the top ten hold roughly 15%. These data are taken from a study of CD8+CD57+ T cells in acquired aplastic anemia. The overall study: An average of 3.2 ug of DNA was obtained from sorted CD4+ and CD8+ cells.

Including both end residues, the CDR3 is 8 amino acids long. Looked up from germline, CDR1 is SEHNR and CDR2 is FQNEAQ (reference sequence). The sample consisted of sorted CD4+, CD8+, or CD8+CD57+ T cells (not recorded which) from PBMCs. The clonotype originates from a human donor in good health, serving as a control. J is TRBJ2-5 and V is TRBV7-9. The CDR3 reads CASSLAVA.